The entry that follows covers one TCR beta chain sequence. Its specificity is not known. This entry belongs to a study of T cell responses to AZD1222 COVID-19 vaccine. Study-level findings and limits: Recipients of two AZD1222 doses showed rising Spike-specific TCR breadth and depth.

The germline V gene has CDR1 SGHRS and CDR2 YFSETQ. CDR3 length: 14 residues. V lost 4 bases and J lost 0, with 11 bases in between. Second-dose groups at about 4 or about 12 weeks were pooled. Here immunoSEQ multiplex PCR was the method, and the copy in TCRdb shows in-frame clones only, minus some. The sample contains 130,000 or so clones, 65% to 90% of which appear only once. Material: peripheral blood, obtained 28 days after the second AZD1222 dose. The sequence was obtained from an adult who received the AZD1222 COVID-19 vaccine. The rearrangement uses TRBV5-1 and TRBJ2-7; D uncertain. The CDR3 is CASSPSHLSYEQYF. CDR3 in DNA: TGCGCCAGCAGCCCGTCACACCTCTCCTACGAGCAGTACTTC.